A selection of T cell receptor beta chains follows, all from one sample in a study of blood T cell repertoires in COVID-19. The data were produced by immunoSEQ multiplex PCR, yet TCRdb's version contains in-frame clones alone and is incomplete. This table holds about 190,000 clones, around nine tenths found once. What was sequenced was peripheral blood. These TCRs come from a man aged 30 to 45 with acute or convalescent COVID-19. Each CDR3 is given with its conserved first and last residue. D genes are given only for firm matches. Clone size is not always given. Where it is, it says once, few, many or a class for expanded clones.

j_gene,d_gene,abundance,v_gene,CDR3nt,CDR3aa
TRBJ2-5,TRBD1,-,TRBV2,TGTGCCAGCAGCCGGGACAGGGCACAAGAGACCCAGTACTTC,CASSRDRAQETQYF
TRBJ1-1,-,once,TRBV5-6,TGTGCCAGCAGCTTAATTACAGGGAAGGGGTACACTGAAGCTTTCTTT,CASSLITGKGYTEAFF
TRBJ2-5,-,-,TRBV2,TGTGCCAGCAGTGAGGGGGCACTGGCAACCCAGTACTTC,CASSEGALATQYF
TRBJ2-1,TRBD2,-,TRBV5-1,TGCGCCAGCGCCCTTACTAGCGGGGGGGCCCTTGAGCAGTTCTTC,CASALTSGGALEQFF
TRBJ2-1,-,-,TRBV4-1,TGCGCCAGCAGCCACTATATAAACAATGAGCAGTTCTTC,CASSHYINNEQFF
TRBJ2-7,-,-,TRBV18,TGTGCCAGCTCACGGGGAGGCATCGACGAGCAGTACTTC,CASSRGGIDEQYF
TRBJ2-7,-,-,TRBV5-1,TGCGCCAGCAGCTTGACAGAAAAATCCTACGAGCAGTACTTC,CASSLTEKSYEQYF
TRBJ1-2,TRBD1,-,TRBV5-1,TGCGCCAGCAGGCCCGGGACAGGGGGCGTTGGCTACACCTTC,CASRPGTGGVGYTF
TRBJ1-5,-,-,TRBV6-1,TGTGCCAGCAGTGAACGGGGGATTGGATCCAATCAGCCCCAGCATTTT,CASSERGIGSNQPQHF
TRBJ2-7,-,-,TRBV5-1,TGCGCCAGCCCAGGCGATCCAAGCTCCTACGAGCAGTACTTC,CASPGDPSSYEQYF
TRBJ2-3,TRBD1,once,TRBV6-5,TGTGCCAGCAGACCGGGACAGAACACAGATACGCAGTATTTT,CASRPGQNTDTQYF
TRBJ2-3,TRBD1,-,TRBV25-1,TGTGCCAGCAGTGGGACACAGGGGACAGATACGCAGTATTTT,CASSGTQGTDTQYF
TRBJ2-5,TRBD1,-,TRBV19,TGTGCCAGTAGTGCTTCTGCTCGCTCCAGGGGGCAAGAGACCCAGTACTTC,CASSASARSRGQETQYF
TRBJ2-3,TRBD2,once,TRBV4-1,TGCGCCAGCAGCCAGGGTAGGCGGGGGGGGCGCACAGATACGCAGTATTTT,CASSQGRRGGRTDTQYF
TRBJ1-2,TRBD1,-,TRBV30,TGTGCCTGGAGTGTATATGGGACAGGGTATGGCTACACCTTC,CAWSVYGTGYGYTF